A single sample is the source of the 2 T cell receptor beta chains below, sequenced in a study of cytomegalovirus exposure and HLA in healthy donors. The PCR ran on 60 Vbeta and 13 Jbeta primers. Here immunoSEQ multiplex PCR was the method, and the copy in TCRdb shows in-frame clones only, minus some. This table holds roughly 120,000 clones, approximately 78% found once. The sequenced material came from PBMCs. These receptors came from a man aged 35 to 55 in good health and CMV-seronegative.

The genes are TRBV5-1 and TRBJ2-5; D possibly corresponds to TRBD2 (6 bases). The V gene lost 4 bases and the J gene lost 5 bases, with 18 bases spanning the gap. The CDR3 is 15 residues long. From germline, CDR1 is SGHRS and CDR2 YFSETQ. CDR3 residues: CASSPPSGTGETQYF. The CDR3 DNA reads as TGCGCCAGCAGCCCACCCTCCGGGACTGGTGAGACCCAGTACTTC. Looking up the rest from reference TRBV5-1 and TRBJ2-5 gives the full variable domain: KAGVTQTPRYLIKTRGQQVTLSCSPISGHRSVSWYQQTPGQGLQFLFEYFSETQRNKGNFPGRFSGRQFSNSRSEMNVSTLELGDSALYLCASSPPSGTGETQYFGPGTRLLVL.

Details on this clone: The sample carries other DNA sequences with the same CDR3. The chain uses TRBV9 and TRBJ1-1, with D unresolved. V dropped 0 bases and J dropped 2 bases, with 8 bases sitting between them. Per the germline V gene, CDR1 is SGDLS and CDR2 is YYNGEE. This CDR3 region has 14 residues. The CDR3 DNA follows: TGTGCCAGCAGCGTAGGGCCAGGAAACACTGAAGCTTTCTTT. Protein sequence: CASSVGPGNTEAFF.